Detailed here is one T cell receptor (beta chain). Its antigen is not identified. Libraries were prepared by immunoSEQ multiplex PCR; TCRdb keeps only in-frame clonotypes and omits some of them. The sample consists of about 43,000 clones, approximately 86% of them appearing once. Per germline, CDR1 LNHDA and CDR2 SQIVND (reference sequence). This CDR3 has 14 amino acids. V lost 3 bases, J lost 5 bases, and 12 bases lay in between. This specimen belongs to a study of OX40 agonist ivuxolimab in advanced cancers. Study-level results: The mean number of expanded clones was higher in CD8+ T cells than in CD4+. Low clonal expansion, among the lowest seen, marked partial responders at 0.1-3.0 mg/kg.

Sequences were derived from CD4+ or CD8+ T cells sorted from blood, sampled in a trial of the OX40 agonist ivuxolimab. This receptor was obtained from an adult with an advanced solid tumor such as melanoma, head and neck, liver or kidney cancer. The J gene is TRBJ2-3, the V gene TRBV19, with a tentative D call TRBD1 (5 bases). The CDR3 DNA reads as TGTGCCAGTAGTATGGCACAGGTGGTAGATACGCAGTATTTT. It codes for CASSMAQVVDTQYF.